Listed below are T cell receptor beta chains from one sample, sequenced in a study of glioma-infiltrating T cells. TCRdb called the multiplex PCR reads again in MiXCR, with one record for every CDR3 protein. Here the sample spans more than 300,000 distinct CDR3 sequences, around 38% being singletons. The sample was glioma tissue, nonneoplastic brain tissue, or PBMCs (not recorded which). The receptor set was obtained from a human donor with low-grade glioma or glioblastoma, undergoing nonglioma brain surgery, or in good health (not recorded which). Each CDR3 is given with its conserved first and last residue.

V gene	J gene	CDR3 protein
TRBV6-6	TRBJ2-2	CASSYFISGTGELFF
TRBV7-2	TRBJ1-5	CASSLSLQGIQPQHF
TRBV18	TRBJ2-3	CASSPIAGERPYF
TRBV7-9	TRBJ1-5	CASSQQGAHNQPQHF
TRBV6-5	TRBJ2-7	CASSYSLGYEQYF
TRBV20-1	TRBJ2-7	CSASPSYEQYF
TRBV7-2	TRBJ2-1	CASSLAEGSYNEQFF
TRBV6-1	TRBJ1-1	CASTAMNTEAFF
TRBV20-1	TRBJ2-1	CSAPSRGGTYNEQFF
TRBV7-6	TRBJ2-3	CASSLPRGRADTQYF
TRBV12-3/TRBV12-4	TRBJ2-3	CASSLALGPTSTDTQYF